The entry below describes one T cell receptor beta chain. This clone was detected only a few times. Its antigen is still unknown. The record has no base qualities; no much larger clone is one base away. This record belongs to a study of cytomegalovirus exposure and HLA in healthy donors (dated by TCRdb to the late 2010s). General notes on the study: According to an earlier analysis of several hundred of the donors, roughly 180 million T cells yielded roughly 110 million unique TCR beta sequences and approximately 280 Gb of sequence data. Roughly 290 gigabases of sequencing data and around 85 million unique TCR sequences made up an early release that covered roughly 670 HLA-typed donors. The genetic ancestry cluster associated with self-reported Caucasian donors included 65% to 90% of the 300 to 450 genotyped donors. The study was designed to test whether signatures of past pathogen exposure could be identified by cataloging public T cell receptors. The study used immunosequencing to profile the T cell repertoires of some 600 subjects and linked those repertoires to cytomegalovirus serostatus. Along with the roughly 700-subject first cohort, a separate validation cohort of more than 90 different subjects was used. High-throughput TCR immunosequencing, statistical association of individual TCRs with disease status, and machine learning were combined to predict cytomegalovirus infection status. In a later analysis, previously published TCR beta repertoires from 666 donors were re-analyzed and high-resolution HLA genotyping was added so that TCR occurrence patterns could be studied. In the later analysis, no new phenotypic data were used to find candidate immune exposures; instead, reliance was placed on TCR beta sequences and their occurrence across donors. In an earlier analysis of roughly 580 of the donors, high-throughput TCR beta sequencing was used to judge whether each TCR beta V gene segment behaved as functional or pseudogenic. Donor age, sex, ethnicity and CMV serostatus were compiled together with the repertoire data. Genome-wide SNP genotypes for about 65% of the 666 donors were used in a later genetic analysis, which treated that subset as a discovery cohort. All discovery cohort repertoires had been generated using a single sequencing platform. HLA typing covered class I and class II loci at four-digit resolution. The number of donors typed differed by locus, with 629-630 for A, B, C, DRB1 and DQB1, around 560 for DQA1, 606 for DPA1, and some 440 for DPB1. Five DR-DQ haplotypes were handled as single units for association and clustering, since linkage in the cohort was strong. On average, 235,054 unique TCR beta nucleotide sequences were sequenced per donor among a few hundred genotyped donors of the cohort, with 15% to 20% of those sequences being non-productive.

Results and caveats for the whole study, not just this receptor: Only TCR beta chains were sequenced in this cohort, and the absence of alpha or paired-chain data limited detectable features. A later analysis reported that several top co-occurrence clusters appeared linked to parvovirus B19, influenza, CMV and Epstein-Barr virus. In a later analysis, the rate of TCR association differed among HLA loci, with DRB1 alleles having the most associated TCRs and HLA-C alleles having the fewest. The only immune exposure information available for the cohort was CMV serostatus. In an earlier analysis of around 500 of the donors, most TCR beta V segments appeared in productive rearrangements about 90% or about 30% of the time, broadly matching IMGT annotations. At a false discovery rate of 0.05, a later analysis linked 16,000 or so TCR beta sequences to specific HLA alleles. The 87-base-pair reads could not distinguish some IMGT-functional V segments, including TRBV6-2 and TRBV6-3, so those segments were excluded. An association between a missense DCLRE1C variant and V-gene and J-gene trimming of TCR beta chains was found in a later genetic analysis and replicated in an independent cohort. Correlated functional status among segregating V segments might be attributable to linkage disequilibrium, but an unknown experimental factor could not be ruled out. According to the authors, the approach could potentially be generalized to other disease states and immunological phenotypes. The classifier was reported to diagnose cytomegalovirus status with high specificity and sensitivity in both the original cohort and the validation cohort. A later genetic analysis reported fewer N-insertions in productive TCRs among donors in an Asian-associated ancestry cluster than the 666-donor mean. Because counts were too low, around 18 rarely observed V segments, including chromosome 9 orphons, were left out of the earlier analysis of some 640 of the donors. When HLA alleles, especially DR and DQ, strongly co-occurred, TCR associations were difficult to assign to individual alleles. A further reported finding was that TCR beta sequences accurately predicted the HLA-A and HLA-B alleles for most subjects in the first cohort. The study listed approximately 150 TCR beta chains as associated with cytomegalovirus. A few of the identified cytomegalovirus-associated TCR beta chains were confirmed in vitro to be specific for cytomegalovirus antigens. A group of highly shared sequence variants was considered likely to be a technical artifact of the sequencing pipeline. According to a later analysis, most CMV-associated TCR beta chains appeared to be HLA-restricted, and the HLA associations seemed to be driven largely by CMV exposure. Compared with equally common non-associated chains, HLA-associated TCR beta chains in a later analysis were more clonally expanded and had lower generation probabilities. Presence/absence analyses assumed roughly uniform sequencing depth across donors, an assumption that may not hold. Most TCR sequences were seen in very few donors, while some public TCRs were found in many individuals. Because some donors lacked HLA typing at each locus, the association tests relied only on the typed subset.

Library preparation employed the immunoSEQ multiplex PCR assay. For the multiplex PCR, a mixture combining 60 forward primers for TCR Vbeta segments and 13 reverse primers for TCR Jbeta segments was used. Amplification of the CDR3 region of rearranged TCR beta genes was performed with a multiplex PCR assay on genomic DNA. The amplified TCR beta libraries were sequenced on the Illumina HiSeq System as 87-base-pair reads. The study's processing was this. Across the 666 repertoires, a later analysis counted about 81 million unique TCR beta chains, roughly 11 million of which were shared by at least two donors. Raw reads were error-corrected and collapsed into unique sequences by a nearest-neighbor algorithm in which closely related sequences were merged to remove PCR and sequencing errors. Alignment of CDR3 sequences to IMGT reference sequences was used to assign V, D and J gene segments. For a sequence to be retained, at least a six-nucleotide match to both a V gene segment and a J gene segment was required. Rearrangements were classified as productive when the CDR3 lacked stop codons and remained in frame with V and J, and all other rearrangements were classified as non-productive. CDR3 was defined by IMGT convention, running from the second conserved V-encoded cysteine to the conserved J-encoded phenylalanine. The earlier analysis of fewer than 700 of the donors excluded sequences that lacked an unambiguous match to a single V gene segment. In an earlier analysis of roughly 500 of the donors, V segments were called functional above 56.7% productive rearrangements and were called segregating when the between-donor standard deviation exceeded 5%. A statistical classification framework was built for diagnosing cytomegalovirus status from the catalog of TCR beta chain sequences. A later analysis assigned V and J genes by comparing TCR nucleotide sequences with IMGT/GENE-DB human TR gene sequences. The TCRdist pipeline was used in a later analysis to assign CDR3 sequences and most-parsimonious VDJ recombination scenarios. In a later analysis, each TCR beta chain was defined by its CDR3 amino acid sequence together with its V-gene family, and reads lacking a unique V-gene family were excluded. To address suspected cross-contamination and a sequencing artifact, a later analysis removed roughly 640 highly shared, low-generation-probability nucleotide sequences. In a later analysis, a clonal expansion index was calculated for each public chain from normalized within-repertoire ranks of inferred template counts. Generation probabilities in a later analysis came from a VDJ recombination model fitted to out-of-frame rearrangements, and those results were checked against IGoR. A later analysis scored TCR-TCR, TCR-HLA and TCR-CMV co-occurrence with hypergeometric tests, applying a repertoire-size bias correction to TCR pairs. False discovery rates were estimated in a later analysis by permuting HLA or CMV assignments 20 times. In a later analysis, co-occurring TCRs were grouped using DBSCAN, and TCRdist sequence similarity was added for clustering within HLA-allele-positive subsets. Co-occurrence clustering excluded repertoires with fewer than 30,000 or more than 120,000 public chains, plus five with anomalous nucleotide sharing. TCRdb's version of the immuneACCESS table is confined to in-frame rearrangements and falls short of the full clone set. An unresolved V gene accounts for under half of the shortfall where checked; the remainder is of unknown origin. That table gives V, J and clone size, and the DNA gave D and trimming. Counted in this sample were about 180,000 clones; around 76% of them appeared once. The top ten clonotypes cover roughly 2.5% of the sample.

The cohort comprised some 680 healthy bone marrow donors. All cohort members were sampled while nominally healthy, although unrecorded immune exposures were likely present. The donor was CMV seropositive and was included in the group of 250 to 300 seropositive cohort members. Every donor gave a peripheral blood sample, and the peripheral blood mononuclear cells from that sample were used for TCR beta sequencing. Genomic DNA extraction from the blood cell samples was performed with the Qiagen DNeasy Blood Extraction Kit. From cysteine to phenylalanine, the CDR3 is 15 amino acids long. Just CDR3 DNA is preserved here, 45 bases in frame from base 1. Via the germline V gene, CDR1 is SGHTA and CDR2 FQGNSA. From V the trimming removes 3 bases and from J it removes 0 bases, while the gene matches leave 3 bases of the junction unaccounted for.

The source of this sequence is a woman aged 30 to 39 in good health and CMV-seropositive. The material sequenced was PBMCs. The sequence is built from TRBV7-2 and TRBJ2-3; 7 junctional bases match TRBD2. The sequenced DNA: TGTGCCAGCAGCTTTAGAGCGGGGAGCACAGATACGCAGTATTTT. This codes for CASSFRAGSTDTQYF.